These T cell receptor beta chains were read from a single sample in a study of CD4+ T cells in melanoma. Produced via immunoSEQ multiplex PCR; TCRdb's table is partial and in-frame only. In the table there are about 10,000 clones, 65% to 75% of which are singletons. Sequenced input: cells from a culture (not recorded whether cultured in vitro). The source of these receptors is a human donor with melanoma. CDR3s include the opening cysteine and the closing phenylalanine or tryptophan. A D gene is named only where the DNA matches it firmly. Size tells how often a clone was seen (once, few, many) or the class of an expanded clone, and some rows leave it out.

CDR3 protein: CASSLETGNYGYTF; CDR3 DNA: TGTGCCAGCAGCTTAGAAACAGGCAACTATGGCTACACCTTC; clone size: few; J gene: TRBJ1-2; V gene: TRBV7-9; D gene: NA
CDR3 protein: CASSRQGSGTEAFF; CDR3 DNA: TGCGCCAGCAGTAGACAGGGGAGTGGCACTGAAGCTTTCTTT; clone size: NA; J gene: TRBJ1-1; V gene: TRBV10-1; D gene: TRBD1
CDR3 protein: CASSREYSGGPITQYF; CDR3 DNA: TGTGCCAGCAGCCGAGAATATAGCGGGGGCCCTATTACGCAGTATTTT; clone size: NA; J gene: TRBJ2-3; V gene: TRBV11-2; D gene: TRBD2
CDR3 protein: CAWSALAGVETQYF; CDR3 DNA: TGTGCCTGGAGTGCCCTAGCGGGGGTGGAGACCCAGTACTTC; clone size: NA; J gene: TRBJ2-5; V gene: TRBV30; D gene: TRBD2
CDR3 protein: CASSFLANYGYTF; CDR3 DNA: TGTGCCAGCAGCTTTTTGGCTAACTATGGCTACACCTTC; clone size: few; J gene: TRBJ1-2; V gene: TRBV7-4; D gene: NA
CDR3 protein: CASSQGDRRYNEQFF; CDR3 DNA: TGTGCCAGCAGCCAGGGGGACCGCCGATACAATGAGCAGTTCTTC; clone size: NA; J gene: TRBJ2-1; V gene: TRBV11-2; D gene: TRBD1
CDR3 protein: CASSHAAGTEPYSYGYTF; CDR3 DNA: TGCGCCAGCAGCCATGCCGCCGGGACTGAACCTTATTCCTATGGCTACACCTTC; clone size: NA; J gene: TRBJ1-2; V gene: TRBV4-1; D gene: NA
CDR3 protein: CAWSSGDPVAHF; CDR3 DNA: TGTGCCTGGAGTTCGGGGGACCCTGTGGCCCACTTT; clone size: few; J gene: TRBJ1-6; V gene: TRBV30; D gene: NA
CDR3 protein: CASSRGIPGQAASGANVLTF; CDR3 DNA: TGCGCCAGCAGCCGAGGAATTCCGGGACAGGCAGCATCGGGGGCCAACGTCCTGACTTTC; clone size: NA; J gene: TRBJ2-6; V gene: TRBV5-1; D gene: TRBD1
CDR3 protein: CASSYSGEGFPGYTF; CDR3 DNA: TGTGCCAGCAGTTACTCAGGCGAAGGGTTTCCTGGCTACACCTTC; clone size: few; J gene: TRBJ1-2; V gene: TRBV6-5; D gene: NA
CDR3 protein: CASSYEGQGDNEQFF; CDR3 DNA: TGTGCCAGCAGTTACGAGGGACAGGGCGACAATGAGCAGTTCTTC; clone size: NA; J gene: TRBJ2-1; V gene: TRBV6-5; D gene: TRBD1
CDR3 protein: CASSRDRNYGYTF; CDR3 DNA: TGTGCCAGCAGCCGGGACAGAAACTATGGCTACACCTTC; clone size: once; J gene: TRBJ1-2; V gene: TRBV6-1; D gene: TRBD1
CDR3 protein: CASSLTFRLAGDTGELFF; CDR3 DNA: TGTGCCAGCAGCTTAACTTTCCGACTAGCGGGAGACACCGGGGAGCTGTTTTTT; clone size: once; J gene: TRBJ2-2; V gene: TRBV7-3; D gene: TRBD2
CDR3 protein: CASRHSYNEQFF; CDR3 DNA: TGTGCCAGCAGGCACTCGTACAATGAGCAGTTCTTC; clone size: NA; J gene: TRBJ2-1; V gene: TRBV6-1; D gene: NA
CDR3 protein: CATSGGGAKNIQYF; CDR3 DNA: TGTGCCACGTCGGGGGGGGGAGCCAAAAACATTCAGTACTTC; clone size: NA; J gene: TRBJ2-4; V gene: TRBV6-5; D gene: TRBD2